This T cell receptor beta chain was sequenced during a study of T cells in Graves' hyperthyroidism and ophthalmopathy. The study's findings and limits: A 13 V-J signature model discriminated ophthalmopathy versus stable hyperthyroidism.

As regards this clonotype: What it binds is unknown.

Germline values: CDR1 LNHDA, CDR2 SQIVND (reference sequence). With V trimmed by 5 bases and J by 7 bases, 21 bases remained unmatched. CDR3 length: 20 amino acids. RNA transcripts were the template for amplifying TCR beta CDR3 regions. When the TCR CDR3 underwent first-round RT-PCR, the HTBI primer set was used. TCRdb re-analysed the multiplex PCR reads in MiXCR, keeping a single row per CDR3 protein. The table includes approximately 400,000 distinct CDR3 sequences, around an eighth detected once. The TCR comes from a man aged 50-59 years with Graves' ophthalmopathy. The J gene is TRBJ2-1, the V gene TRBV19, with 12 bases identical to TRBD2. Sequenced material: blood. In DNA, the CDR3 is TGTGCCAGTAGTCCCGGGAGGGGGGGACTAGCGGGCCGCACTTGGAATGAGCAGTTCTTC. This encodes CASSPGRGGLAGRTWNEQFF.